This is a list of T cell receptor beta chains from one sample in a study of memory CD4+ T cells and cytomegalovirus serostatus. TCRdb's table, derived via immunoSEQ multiplex PCR, lists solely in-frame clones and lacks some. The sample gives some 52,000 clones, 70% to 80% of which show up once; approximately 1.5% is in the top ten. Sequences were obtained from memory CD4+ T cells from blood. Receptors were obtained from an adult in good health and CMV-seronegative. The CDR3 runs from the conserved cysteine through the conserved F or W. Each record gives: D gene, J gene, clone size, V gene, CDR3 protein, CDR3 DNA. The D gene is left open where the match is weak. Size is omitted from some rows. Given values are once, few, many or a class for expanded clones.

NA,TRBJ2-7,once,TRBV7-6,CASSQGDVSYEQYF,TGTGCCAGCAGCCAAGGGGACGTCTCCTACGAGCAGTACTTC
TRBD1,TRBJ2-5,few,TRBV6-1,CASGTGNQETQYF,TGTGCCAGCGGGACAGGGAACCAAGAGACCCAGTACTTC
NA,TRBJ2-1,NA,TRBV5-4,CASSSMFGINEQFF,TGTGCCAGCAGTTCTATGTTCGGAATTAATGAGCAGTTCTTC
NA,TRBJ2-2,NA,TRBV6-5,CASSDTGVVGELFF,TGTGCCAGCAGTGATACCGGGGTAGTCGGGGAGCTGTTTTTT
NA,TRBJ2-1,NA,TRBV7-7,CASSSGGGYEQFF,TGTGCTAGCAGCTCGGGTGGGGGGTATGAGCAGTTCTTC
NA,TRBJ1-1,NA,TRBV19,CASSSQWNTEAFF,TGTGCCAGTAGTAGTCAGTGGAACACTGAAGCTTTCTTT
TRBD1,TRBJ1-1,NA,TRBV15,CATSRDDRGLTFF,TGTGCCACCAGCAGAGACGACAGGGGCCTAACTTTCTTT
NA,TRBJ1-4,few,TRBV2,CASSDVEKLFF,TGTGCCAGCAGTGACGTGGAAAAACTGTTTTTT
NA,TRBJ2-3,NA,TRBV7-2,CASSLGPSGTDTQYF,TGTGCCAGCAGCTTAGGCCCTAGCGGCACAGATACGCAGTATTTT
TRBD1,TRBJ1-5,NA,TRBV7-8,CASRLTGDFNQPQHF,TGTGCCAGCAGATTAACAGGGGATTTCAATCAGCCCCAGCATTTT
NA,TRBJ1-4,NA,TRBV4-2,CASSQGTGAEKLFF,TGTGCCAGCAGCCAAGGGACCGGGGCTGAAAAACTGTTTTTT
TRBD1,TRBJ2-5,NA,TRBV7-8,CASSPRGGTGETQYF,TGTGCCAGCAGCCCGCGGGGCGGGACAGGGGAGACCCAGTACTTC
NA,TRBJ1-1,medium-sized,TRBV20-1,CSARGPTEAFF,TGCAGTGCTAGGGGGCCAACTGAAGCTTTCTTT
TRBD2,TRBJ2-6,NA,TRBV5-1,CASSFRGGRSGANVLTF,TGCGCCAGCAGCTTTAGGGGAGGGCGCTCTGGGGCCAACGTCCTGACTTTC
NA,TRBJ2-7,NA,TRBV25-1,CASSTRGNNRVEQYF,TGTGCCAGCAGTACCCGGGGGAACAACAGGGTCGAGCAGTACTTC
TRBD1,TRBJ2-1,NA,TRBV5-6,CASSWTGDRYSYNEQFF,TGTGCCAGCAGCTGGACAGGAGACCGATACTCCTACAATGAGCAGTTCTTC
TRBD1,TRBJ1-2,NA,TRBV5-4,CASSGQGKGGYGYTF,TGTGCCAGCAGCGGACAGGGGAAGGGAGGCTATGGCTACACCTTC
NA,TRBJ2-7,NA,TRBV7-6,CASSPQGGYEQYF,TGTGCCAGCAGCCCTCAAGGGGGCTACGAGCAGTACTTC
TRBD2,TRBJ2-3,once,TRBV5-4,CASSAGLAGVGTQYF,TGTGCCAGCAGCGCCGGACTAGCGGGGGTGGGTACGCAGTATTTT
NA,TRBJ1-1,NA,TRBV18,CASSPTAQGFNFF,TGTGCCAGCTCACCAACCGCCCAGGGGTTTAATTTCTTT
TRBD1,TRBJ1-3,few,TRBV5-1,CASSSTNRGAGNTIYF,TGCGCCAGCAGCTCTACCAACAGGGGAGCTGGAAACACCATATATTTT
NA,TRBJ2-2,NA,TRBV5-1,CASTDASRANTGELFF,TGCGCCAGCACGGACGCGTCACGAGCGAACACCGGGGAGCTGTTTTTT
NA,TRBJ1-6,NA,TRBV6-5,CASSPSGANSPLHF,TGTGCCAGCAGTCCCAGTGGGGCAAATTCACCCCTCCACTTT
NA,TRBJ2-3,NA,TRBV5-1,CASSSGLPGTDTQYF,TGCGCCAGCAGCTCAGGACTCCCTGGGACAGATACGCAGTATTTT
NA,TRBJ2-3,NA,TRBV19,CASSIDHGVTDTQYF,TGTGCCAGTAGTATAGATCACGGGGTCACAGATACGCAGTATTTT
NA,TRBJ2-5,few,TRBV5-8,CASSPIQRKETQYF,TGTGCCAGCAGCCCAATCCAGAGAAAGGAGACCCAGTACTTC
TRBD1,TRBJ1-2,NA,TRBV7-9,CASAETGTAYGYTF,TGTGCCAGCGCCGAAACCGGGACAGCGTATGGCTACACCTTC
NA,TRBJ1-2,NA,TRBV27,CASSFADNYGYTF,TGTGCCAGCAGTTTCGCAGATAACTATGGCTACACCTTC
NA,TRBJ1-5,NA,TRBV10-3,CAISDPDRNQPQHF,TGTGCCATCAGTGATCCCGACCGCAATCAGCCCCAGCATTTT
NA,TRBJ2-1,once,TRBV10-3,CAIRGPEQFF,TGTGCCATCAGGGGCCCGGAGCAGTTCTTC
TRBD1,TRBJ2-2,once,TRBV25-1,CASKTGTGELFF,TGTGCCAGCAAGACAGGGACCGGGGAGCTGTTTTTT
NA,TRBJ2-6,NA,TRBV27,CATRDGGGSGANVLTF,TGTGCCACCAGGGATGGGGGTGGCTCTGGGGCCAACGTCCTGACTTTC
NA,TRBJ2-1,NA,TRBV9,CASSVRGAGGNEQFF,TGTGCCAGCAGCGTACGGGGGGCTGGAGGCAATGAGCAGTTCTTC
TRBD2,TRBJ2-1,NA,TRBV5-1,CASSFGGGADEQFF,TGCGCCAGCAGCTTCGGCGGGGGGGCCGATGAGCAGTTCTTC
NA,TRBJ1-2,NA,TRBV4-3,CASSQDLGEGYTF,TGCGCCAGCAGCCAAGATCTCGGGGAGGGCTACACCTTC
TRBD2,TRBJ2-2,NA,TRBV4-3,CASSQGRVTSAGGELFF,TGCGCCAGCAGCCAAGGTCGAGTGACTAGCGCTGGCGGGGAGCTGTTTTTT
NA,TRBJ2-3,NA,TRBV28,CASSGTGSFEDTQYF,TGTGCCAGCAGTGGGACGGGGTCTTTTGAAGATACGCAGTATTTT
TRBD1,TRBJ1-1,once,TRBV28,CASSSRQGMNTEAFF,TGTGCCAGCAGTTCAAGACAGGGTATGAACACTGAGGCTTTCTTT
NA,TRBJ2-6,once,TRBV2,CASSKGGANVLTF,TGTGCCAGCAGTAAAGGGGGGGCCAACGTCCTGACTTTC
TRBD2,TRBJ2-7,NA,TRBV6-6,CASSQREGYEQYF,TGTGCCAGCAGCCAGCGGGAGGGGTACGAGCAGTACTTC
TRBD2,TRBJ2-7,NA,TRBV10-2,CATTTWEGGNEQYF,TGCGCCACCACCACCTGGGAGGGCGGGAACGAGCAGTACTTC
NA,TRBJ2-5,NA,TRBV12-1,CARRSTGQETQYF,TGTGCCAGGCGCTCGACAGGGCAAGAGACCCAGTACTTC
NA,TRBJ1-5,NA,TRBV19,CASSVEGLQPQHF,TGTGCCAGTAGTGTGGAGGGTCTTCAGCCCCAGCATTTT
TRBD1,TRBJ1-1,NA,TRBV7-9,CASSAQGAGRTEAFF,TGTGCCAGCAGCGCACAGGGGGCCGGTCGGACTGAAGCTTTCTTT
NA,TRBJ2-7,NA,TRBV6-6,CASSSASPGTYYEQYF,TGTGCCAGCAGTTCGGCCTCCCCAGGAACGTACTACGAGCAGTACTTC
TRBD1,TRBJ2-7,NA,TRBV4-3,CASSQGQGISYEQYF,TGCGCCAGCAGCCAGGGACAGGGGATTTCCTACGAGCAGTACTTC
NA,TRBJ2-7,NA,TRBV5-4,CASSVTGFSHPYEQYF,TGTGCCAGCAGCGTAACAGGGTTTTCTCACCCCTACGAGCAGTACTTC
NA,TRBJ1-6,few,TRBV6-1,CASSGDGAYSPLHF,TGTGCCAGCAGTGGGGACGGCGCCTATTCACCCCTCCACTTT
NA,TRBJ2-1,NA,TRBV28,CASTPGGREQFF,TGTGCCAGCACTCCCGGGGGACGGGAGCAGTTCTTC
NA,TRBJ2-5,NA,TRBV15,CATSRAPGVQETQYF,TGTGCCACCAGCAGAGCCCCCGGGGTCCAAGAGACCCAGTACTTC
NA,TRBJ1-1,NA,TRBV19,CASSMGLTEAFF,TGTGCCAGTAGTATGGGGCTCACTGAAGCTTTCTTT
NA,TRBJ1-2,few,TRBV29-1,CSVGKGNLGYGYTF,TGCAGCGTCGGGAAGGGGAATCTGGGCTATGGCTACACCTTC
TRBD1,TRBJ2-1,NA,TRBV5-1,CASSLPRTGGLPYEQFF,TGCGCCAGCAGCCTACCACGGACAGGAGGTTTGCCCTATGAGCAGTTCTTC
NA,TRBJ2-7,once,TRBV28,CASSAYGSNYEQYF,TGTGCCAGCAGCGCCTACGGTTCAAACTACGAGCAGTACTTC
NA,TRBJ1-5,NA,TRBV6-6,CASSYPQQPQHF,TGTGCCAGCAGTTACCCCCAGCAGCCCCAGCATTTT
TRBD1,TRBJ2-3,NA,TRBV6-1,CASSETGPITDTQYF,TGTGCCAGCAGTGAGACAGGGCCCATTACAGATACGCAGTATTTT